This passage covers 7 T cell receptor beta chains from one sample sequenced in a study of shared clonotypes between healthy human individuals. TCRdb's table, derived via immunoSEQ multiplex PCR, lists solely in-frame clones and lacks some. The sample shows over a million clones, 65% to 80% of them seen only once. Specimen: memory CD4+ T cells sorted from blood. The subset is: CD45RA-negative fraction. The receptors here all came from a man aged 18 to 35 in good health.

This chain links TRBV4-2 with TRBJ1-2; 7 bases are a match to TRBD1. Germline assignment: CDR1 LGHNA and CDR2 YNFKEQ. CDR3 length: 18 amino acids. The trim removed 0 bases at V and 0 bases at J, leaving 10 bases unmatched. The CDR3, as DNA: TGTGCCAGCAGCCAAGAATTGGGGACAGTTAAGACTAACTATGGCTACACCTTC. This sequence encodes CASSQELGTVKTNYGYTF.

This rearrangement joins TRBV19 to TRBJ1-2; TRBD1 matches 8 bases. V was clipped by 5 bases and J by 6 bases; unmatched bases: 8. Germline CDR1 and CDR2: LNHDA and SQIVND (reference sequence). The CDR3 totals 14 residues. The CDR3 DNA sequence: TGTGCCAGTAGTCCAAGGACAGGGCGCGATGGCTACACCTTC. This encodes CASSPRTGRDGYTF.

Comment on this clone: In the same sample, other DNA sequences code for this CDR3. The chain recombines TRBV27 with TRBJ1-6; 9 bases are shared with TRBD1. The V gene end was trimmed by 0 bases and the J gene end by 7 bases; junction bases not matched to a gene: 1. The CDR3 length is 15 residues. Germline loops: CDR1 MNHEY, CDR2 SMNVEV (reference sequence). The CDR3 DNA reads TGTGCCAGCAGTTTATCGGGACAGGGAAATTCACCCCTCCACTTT. Its protein product is CASSLSGQGNSPLHF.

The chain recombines TRBV5-1 with TRBJ2-3, with D possibly being TRBD2 (7 bases). In germline, CDR1 is SGHRS, CDR2 YFSETQ. The CDR3 extends over 15 amino acids. Trimming removed 3 bases at V and 0 bases at J, with 11 bases between. The CDR3 here is CASSWGGGSTDTQYF. Here the CDR3 DNA reads TGCGCCAGCAGCTGGGGGGGCGGGAGCACAGATACGCAGTATTTT. The variable domain in full, with the rest retrieved from reference TRBV5-1 and TRBJ2-3, is KAGVTQTPRYLIKTRGQQVTLSCSPISGHRSVSWYQQTPGQGLQFLFEYFSETQRNKGNFPGRFSGRQFSNSRSEMNVSTLELGDSALYLCASSWGGGSTDTQYFGPGTRLTVL.

V is TRBV12-5 and J is TRBJ1-5; D may be TRBD1 (5 bases). This CDR3 region has 15 residues. Trimming took 3 bases from V and 2 from J, leaving 11 bases between them. From germline, CDR1 is LGHNT and CDR2 FRNRAP. The CDR3 region has the DNA TGTGCTAGTGGTTTAGGGGAGAAGGGCAATCAGCCCCAGCATTTT. Its translation: CASGLGEKGNQPQHF.

This clone showed up just once. The chain recombines TRBV5-6 with TRBJ2-7; TRBD2 is a possible D gene (6 bases). The CDR3 consists of 17 residues. Germline CDR1 SGHDT, CDR2 YYEEEE. Trimming took off 3 bases at V and 4 bases at J, with 23 bases between the two ends. The CDR3 protein is CASSSSYLARRAYEQYF. The CDR3 DNA reads as TGTGCCAGCAGCTCCTCATACCTAGCGAGGAGGGCTTACGAGCAGTACTTC.

V is TRBV11-3 and J is TRBJ2-2; 10 nucleotides align to TRBD2. Germline loops: CDR1 SGHNT, CDR2 YENEEA. V lost 4 bases, J lost 7 bases, and 12 bases stayed unmatched. The CDR3 has 17 amino acids. The DNA for the CDR3 is TGTGCCAGCAGCTCCCAGCGGGGGGGCCTATCTGGCGGGGAGCTGTTTTTT. Its translation: CASSSQRGGLSGGELFF.